Shown below are 27 T cell receptor beta chains from a single sample sequenced in a study of CD8+ T cells in alopecia areata. Extraction of RNA preceded its reverse transcription into cDNA, which served as the sequencing template. Measured with immunoSEQ multiplex PCR; TCRdb has only the in-frame clones, and not every one. The sample has 110,000 to 150,000 clones; about 47% are singletons. Sequencing was performed on CD4+ T cells sorted from blood, taken at week 0. The receptors originated from a human donor with alopecia areata.

The chain couples TRBV29-1 to TRBJ1-2; no firm D call. Per the germline V gene, CDR1 is SQVTM and CDR2 is ANQGSEA. V lost 6 bases, J lost 7 bases, and 18 bases lay in between. CDR3 size: 13 residues. CDR3 bases: TGCAGCGTCACGGGAGTAAGGGTTGGTGGCTACACCTTC. This encodes CSVTGVRVGGYTF.

In this sample, this clone turned up a few times. The V gene is TRBV4-3, the J gene TRBJ1-5; no reliable D call. Trimming shortened V by 0 bases and J by 7 bases, and 7 bases separated the two germline ends. The CDR3 is 13 residues long. From germline, CDR1 is LGHNA and CDR2 YSLEER. CDR3 bases: TGCGCCAGCAGCCAAGAGGTAGTCCAGCCCCAGCATTTT. Translation gives CASSQEVVQPQHF.

This clone showed up just once. This chain connects TRBV30 to TRBJ2-1, with D possibly being TRBD2 (6 bases). Per the germline V gene, CDR1 is GTSNPN and CDR2 is SVGIG (reference sequence). V lost 2 bases, J lost 7 bases, and 15 bases lay in between. CDR3 length: 14 residues. The DNA of the CDR3 is TGTGCCTGGAGTCCTCCCGGGAGTTGGAATGAGCAGTTCTTC. The encoded protein is CAWSPPGSWNEQFF.

This clone was counted between two and nine times. The V call is TRBV5-1, the J call TRBJ2-3, with 8 bases that match TRBD1. Looked up from germline, CDR1 is SGHRS and CDR2 is YFSETQ. The length of the CDR3 is 15 residues. The J segment lost 2 bases and the V segment lost 0 bases, leaving 2 bases of the junction unmatched. The CDR3 is CASSLAGQVTDTQYF. The CDR3 nucleotides are TGCGCCAGCAGCTTGGCGGGACAGGTCACAGATACGCAGTATTTT.

The chain has TRBV6-1 and TRBJ2-1, with TRBD2 identical over 9 bases. Trimming removed 4 bases from V and 6 bases from J; junction bases left unmatched: 7. The CDR3 length is 15 residues. CDR1 MNHNS and CDR2 SASEGT come from the germline V gene. DNA for the CDR3: TGTGCCAGCAGTGCCTTAGCGGGAGTGGGCAATGAGCAGTTCTTC. Amino acids: CASSALAGVGNEQFF.

The chain uses TRBV6-6 and TRBJ2-3; 8 bases are shared with TRBD1. V lost 4 bases and J lost 1; bases outside the gene matches: 4. The CDR3 is made up of 15 amino acids. CDR1 is MNHNY, CDR2 SVGAGI, per germline (reference sequence). The CDR3 sequence is CASSSLRGRTDTQYF. The CDR3 DNA is TGTGCCAGCAGTTCCCTCAGGGGGCGCACAGATACGCAGTATTTT.

The rearrangement uses TRBV19 and TRBJ1-5; D uncertain. Between the trimmed V and J ends, which lost 5 bases and 2 bases, there was a span of 7 bases. The CDR3 totals 13 residues. Germline CDR1 is LNHDA and CDR2 is SQIVND (reference sequence). The CDR3 DNA follows: TGTGCCAGTAGTCTACAAGGCAATCAGCCCCAGCATTTT. Translating it yields CASSLQGNQPQHF.

This clone was found once. The V gene is TRBV2, the J gene TRBJ1-5; no clear D. This CDR3 is 12 amino acids long. Trimming shortened V by 6 bases and J by 4 bases, and 7 bases separated the two germline ends. Germline V CDR1 and CDR2: SNHLY, FYNNEI. In DNA, the CDR3 is TGTGCCAGCAGGGGCCAAAATCAGCCCCAGCATTTT. Residues: CASRGQNQPQHF.

The chain combines TRBV5-6 with TRBJ1-1; D is ambiguous. V lost 4 bases and J lost 0, with 13 bases in between. CDR3 length equals 15 residues. The germline V gene has CDR1 SGHDT and CDR2 YYEEEE. The CDR3 is CASSAPVGVNTEAFF. The CDR3 DNA follows: TGTGCCAGCAGCGCGCCGGTTGGGGTGAACACTGAAGCTTTCTTT.

The J gene is TRBJ1-2, the V gene TRBV9, with D possibly TRBD1 on 5 matching bases. This CDR3 is 15 amino acids long. The germline V gene encodes CDR1 SGDLS and CDR2 YYNGEE. The V and J ends lost 4 bases and 4 bases respectively, with 17 bases between them. The CDR3 spells CASSSHRDRTYGYTF. The DNA of the CDR3 is TGTGCCAGCAGCTCACACCGGGACCGAACCTATGGCTACACCTTC.

V usage is TRBV19 and J usage is TRBJ1-1, with D perhaps TRBD1 (5 bases). V shed 4 bases and J shed 1 base, with 7 bases lying between them. Germline V gene data show CDR1 as LNHDA and CDR2 as SQIVND (reference sequence). The CDR3 sequence is 13 residues long. The CDR3: CASSTGRNTEAFF. CDR3 nucleotide sequence: TGTGCCAGTAGTACAGGGAGGAACACTGAAGCTTTCTTT.

CDR3 sequence: CASSFSDNHEQYF. CDR3 DNA sequence: TGTGCCAGCAGCTTCAGCGATAATCACGAGCAGTACTTC. The chain recombines TRBV7-8 with TRBJ2-7, with D hard to call. Germline assignment: CDR1 SGHVS and CDR2 FQNEAQ. Trimming took 3 bases from V and 5 from J, leaving 11 bases between them. The CDR3 runs to 13 residues.

This clone showed up just a few times. The chain is built from TRBV29-1 and TRBJ2-7, with D perhaps matching TRBD1 or TRBD2 (5 bases each). CDR3 size: 13 residues. The germline V gene has CDR1 SQVTM and CDR2 ANQGSEA. V lost 7 bases to trimming and J lost 5 bases, with 18 bases between them. CDR3 bases: TGCAGCGGCTTGGCAGGGACGATTAACGAGCAGTACTTC. It yields the protein CSGLAGTINEQYF.

The V call is TRBV5-4, the J call TRBJ2-7; D not certain. Germline CDR1 reads SGHNT; CDR2 reads YYREEE (reference sequence). There are 13 residues in the CDR3. V dropped 4 bases and J dropped 7 bases, with 15 bases sitting between them. Written as DNA, the CDR3 is TGTGCCAGCAGCGCTGGACCCGAGGCGGAGCAGTACTTC. It codes for CASSAGPEAEQYF.

V is TRBV27 and J is TRBJ1-4; D unclear. Trimming stripped 1 base from V and 4 bases from J, with 13 bases between. CDR1 is MNHEY and CDR2 is SMNVEV in the germline V gene (reference sequence). This CDR3 contains 16 residues. The CDR3 bases are TGTGCCAGCAGTTTATTCGCACAGACTAGTAATGAAAAACTGTTTTTT. Amino acids: CASSLFAQTSNEKLFF.

This chain joins TRBV2 and TRBJ2-5; D remains ambiguous. V was cut by 7 bases and J by 5 bases, with 17 bases left in between. Germline loops: CDR1 SNHLY, CDR2 FYNNEI. The CDR3 spans 14 residues. CDR3 residues: CASIPTPVGETQYF. The CDR3 nucleotides are TGTGCCAGCATACCGACGCCCGTGGGGGAGACCCAGTACTTC.

The chain recombines TRBV30 with TRBJ1-5; TRBD1 agrees at 9 bases. The CDR3 consists of 19 residues. Trimming took 0 bases from V and 6 from J; bases not matched to a gene: 18. Germline CDR1 is GTSNPN and CDR2 is SVGIG (reference sequence). The CDR3 DNA follows: TGTGCCTGGAGTGTAGGGGGACAGGGAACCTCCCGAAGGGCTCAGCCCCAGCATTTT. Protein sequence: CAWSVGGQGTSRRAQPQHF. Full variable domain (rest looked up from reference TRBV30 and TRBJ1-5): SQTIHQWPATLVQPVGSPLSLECTVEGTSNPNLYWYRQAAGRGLQLLFYSVGIGQISSEVPQNLSASRPQDRQFILSSKKLLLSDSGFYLCAWSVGGQGTSRRAQPQHFGDGTRLSIL.

This clone has a handful of counts. This rearrangement joins TRBV29-1 to TRBJ1-5, with 7 bases fitting TRBD1. Trimming took 5 bases from V and 6 from J; bases not matched to a gene: 7. CDR1 and CDR2 (germline): SQVTM, ANQGSEA. This CDR3 is built from 13 residues. CDR3 amino acids: CSVQTGSAQPQHF. In nucleotides, the CDR3 is TGCAGCGTTCAGACAGGGTCAGCTCAGCCCCAGCATTTT.

The V gene is TRBV5-1, the J gene TRBJ1-1; tentatively, D is TRBD1 (5 bases). Germline values: CDR1 SGHRS, CDR2 YFSETQ. Trimming took off 0 bases at V and 3 bases at J, with 12 bases between the two ends. The CDR3 consists of 15 residues. The CDR3: CASSLVAGLDTEAFF. Written as DNA, the CDR3 is TGCGCCAGCAGCTTGGTGGCAGGGTTGGACACTGAAGCTTTCTTT. The full variable domain, rest sourced from reference TRBV5-1 and TRBJ1-1, is KAGVTQTPRYLIKTRGQQVTLSCSPISGHRSVSWYQQTPGQGLQFLFEYFSETQRNKGNFPGRFSGRQFSNSRSEMNVSTLELGDSALYLCASSLVAGLDTEAFFGQGTRLTVV.

The chain employs TRBV4-3 and TRBJ2-7; D is undetermined. The CDR3 extends over 14 amino acids. Germline V gives CDR1 LGHNA, CDR2 YSLEER. Trimming took 1 base from V and 2 from J, leaving 9 bases between them. CDR3 DNA sequence: TGCGCCAGCAGCCAAGGGCAGAGAGCCTACGAGCAGTACTTC. This codes for CASSQGQRAYEQYF.

V is TRBV11-1 and J is TRBJ2-3; TRBD1 agrees at 10 bases. Germline trimming cut 4 bases from V and 4 bases from J; bases unmatched to any gene: 8. The CDR3 spans 16 residues. From germline, CDR1 is SGHAT and CDR2 FQDESV (reference sequence). The CDR3 spells CASSSRDRGGADTQYF. CDR3 nucleotide sequence: TGTGCCAGCAGCTCCCGGGACAGGGGAGGGGCAGATACGCAGTATTTT.

The CDR3 DNA is TGCAGCGGAGACCCGGGACTAGCCGAGACCCAGTACTTC. Its translation: CSGDPGLAETQYF. The rearrangement joins TRBV29-1 to TRBJ2-5; 9 nucleotides align to TRBD2. CDR1 and CDR2 (germline): SQVTM, ANQGSEA. V shed 7 bases, J shed 5 bases, and the junction held 8 bases outside the gene matches. CDR3 size: 13 residues.

CDR3 nucleotides: TGTGCCAGCAGTGAACCTGGGACTAGCGGGGTAGGTGAGCAGTTCTTC. Translating it yields CASSEPGTSGVGEQFF. J is TRBJ2-1 and V is TRBV2; TRBD2 agrees at 13 bases. The CDR3 is made up of 16 amino acids. The V gene's germline CDR1 is SNHLY and CDR2 FYNNEI. The ends lost 2 bases at V and 9 bases at J; junction bases unmatched: 7.

The V gene is TRBV29-1, the J gene TRBJ2-7; D is undetermined. The CDR3 has 12 amino acids. Germline V gives CDR1 SQVTM, CDR2 ANQGSEA. V lost 4 bases and J lost 1, with 8 bases in between. The CDR3 bases are TGCAGCGTTGGACCGAGTTCCTACGAGCAGTACTTC. This codes for CSVGPSSYEQYF.

This clone was recorded at least ten times. V gene TRBV29-1 combines with J gene TRBJ2-1, with 9 bases lining up with TRBD2. The CDR3 has 15 residues. The junction had 6 bases not matched to a gene; V was cut back by 3 bases and J by 3 bases. Germline-derived CDR1 and CDR2 are SQVTM and ANQGSEA. This chain's CDR3 is CSVDFAGGNYNEQFF. The CDR3 DNA sequence: TGCAGCGTTGATTTTGCGGGAGGGAACTACAATGAGCAGTTCTTC.

The V and J genes are TRBV7-2 and TRBJ2-3; TRBD2 matches at 8 bases. Germline assignment: CDR1 SGHTA and CDR2 FQGNSA. With V trimmed by 5 bases and J by 5 bases, 6 bases remained unmatched. This CDR3 spans 14 amino acids. The CDR3 sequence is CASSPSGREDTQYF. CDR3 nucleotides: TGTGCCAGCAGCCCTAGCGGGCGGGAAGATACGCAGTATTTT.

This clone showed up just a few times. The chain recombines TRBV21-1 with TRBJ2-2; the D segment call TRBD2 is taken from the table without a DNA check. TRBV21-1 has pseudogene status. There are 18 residues in the CDR3. In DNA, the CDR3 is TGTGCCAGCAGCAAAGCCCCGCCGTTGGGAGCGAAGGCCGGGGAGCTGTTTTTT. Its translation is CASSKAPPLGAKAGELFF.